Following are 21 T cell receptor beta chains from one sample sequenced in a study of OX40 agonist ivuxolimab in advanced cancers. Repertoires were generated with immunoSEQ multiplex PCR, while TCRdb's copy carries only in-frame clones and drops some. This table has some 99,000 clones, roughly 95% appearing once. The sequencing used CD4+ or CD8+ T cells sorted from blood, collected in a trial of the OX40 agonist ivuxolimab. The receptors here all came from an adult with an advanced solid tumor such as melanoma, head and neck, liver or kidney cancer.

Notes on this clone: A read error may produce the germline difference seen at one junction end. This chain joins TRBV14 and TRBJ2-7; the D is unclear. Looked up from germline, CDR1 is SGHDN and CDR2 is FVKESK. This CDR3 is 12 amino acids long. CDR3 sequence: CASSQAPGRTNF. In DNA, the CDR3 is TGTGCCAGCAGCCAAGCACCGGGCCGCACGAACTTC.

The rearrangement uses TRBV28 and TRBJ2-1, with D unclear. From germline, CDR1 is MDHEN and CDR2 SYDVKM. The CDR3 sequence is 18 residues long. The ends were cut back, 3 bases at V and 5 bases at J, with 23 bases in the middle. The CDR3: CASSFEGFVGDFDNEQFF. The CDR3 nucleotides read TGTGCCAGCAGTTTTGAAGGGTTCGTCGGCGATTTCGACAATGAGCAGTTCTTC.

The V gene is TRBV5-1, the J gene TRBJ1-4; TRBD1 matches at 10 bases. From germline, CDR1 is SGHRS and CDR2 YFSETQ. V gave up 4 bases and J gave up 0 bases; unmatched junction bases: 6. The CDR3 covers 17 residues. The CDR3 region is CASSQGQGSSTNEKLFF. DNA for the CDR3: TGCGCCAGCAGCCAGGGACAGGGGAGCTCAACTAATGAAAAACTGTTTTTT. The variable domain in full, completed from reference TRBV5-1 and TRBJ1-4, reads KAGVTQTPRYLIKTRGQQVTLSCSPISGHRSVSWYQQTPGQGLQFLFEYFSETQRNKGNFPGRFSGRQFSNSRSEMNVSTLELGDSALYLCASSQGQGSSTNEKLFFGSGTQLSVL.

CDR3 in DNA: TGCGCCAGCAGCCCCGACAGAAATTCACCCCTCCACTTT. This translates into CASSPDRNSPLHF. This rearrangement joins TRBV5-1 to TRBJ1-6; a possible D gene is TRBD1 (5 bases). Germline V gene data show CDR1 as SGHRS and CDR2 as YFSETQ. V was trimmed by 4 bases and J by 7 bases, leaving 9 bases between them. CDR3 length: 13 amino acids.

The chain employs TRBV6-5 and TRBJ2-7; 9 bases line up with TRBD2. Germline V gene sequence: CDR1 MNHEY, CDR2 SVGAGI. This CDR3 spans 15 amino acids. J was trimmed by 0 bases and V by 6 bases; bases with no gene match: 6. CDR3 sequence (DNA): TGTGCCAGCAGAGGTCTAGCGGGACCCTCCTACGAGCAGTACTTC. Protein product: CASRGLAGPSYEQYF.

The chain joins TRBV7-9 to TRBJ2-1; TRBD1 is a possible D gene (5 bases). This CDR3 comprises 12 residues. Germline CDR1 SEHNR, CDR2 FQNEAQ (reference sequence). The V and J ends lost 1 base and 14 bases respectively, with 12 bases between them. The CDR3 DNA follows: TGTGCCAGCAGCTTAGGGCAGGGTTGGAAGTTCTTC. Encoded protein: CASSLGQGWKFF.

This clone has just a few counts. This chain uses TRBV4-3 with TRBJ2-7; no reliable D call. Germline V gene sequence: CDR1 LGHNA, CDR2 YSLEER. The CDR3 loop spans 15 amino acids. V was trimmed by 4 bases and J by 6 bases, leaving 19 bases between them. CDR3 region: CASSPFLRTPSEQYF. CDR3 nucleotides: TGCGCCAGCAGCCCCTTCCTTAGAACCCCATCCGAGCAGTACTTC.

Here the CDR3 reads CASSYLTGEPFF. The CDR3 nucleotides are TGTGCCAGCAGTTACCTGACAGGGGAACCGTTCTTC. J is TRBJ2-1 and V is TRBV6-6; TRBD1 agrees at 8 bases. The V and J ends lost 2 bases and 15 bases, in that order; junction bases with no gene match: 6. The germline CDR1 and CDR2 sequences are MNHNY and SVGAGI (reference sequence). There are 12 residues in the CDR3.

The rearrangement joins TRBV6-5 to TRBJ2-2; TRBD2 matches 8 bases. The CDR3 contains 14 residues. V shed 6 bases, J shed 5 bases, and the junction held 5 bases outside the gene matches. The germline V gene encodes CDR1 MNHEY and CDR2 SVGAGI. CDR3 region: CASRSGTSTGELFF. CDR3 coding DNA: TGTGCCAGCAGATCCGGGACTAGTACCGGGGAGCTGTTTTTT.

The V gene is TRBV28, the J gene TRBJ2-7; the D is unclear. CDR1 and CDR2 (germline): MDHEN, SYDVKM. V was trimmed by 9 bases and J by 2 bases, leaving 14 bases between them. CDR3 length: 13 amino acids. CDR3 in DNA: TGTGCCAGTGTACCAGGAGACACCTACGAGCAGTACTTC. It yields the protein CASVPGDTYEQYF.

The chain employs TRBV6-1 and TRBJ2-3; TRBD2 aligns across 9 bases. This CDR3 is 16 amino acids long. Germline V lookup: CDR1 MNHNS, CDR2 SASEGT. The ends lost 2 bases at V and 1 base at J; junction bases unmatched: 4. CDR3 sequence (DNA): TGTGCCAGCAGTGAATTTAGCGGGAGAGGCACAGATACGCAGTATTTT. Translating gives CASSEFSGRGTDTQYF.

This chain joins TRBV6-5 and TRBJ1-1; 7 positions agree with TRBD1. CDR1 is MNHEY and CDR2 is SVGAGI in the germline V gene. The CDR3 spans 12 residues. The trim removed 8 bases at V and 4 bases at J, leaving 4 bases unmatched. The CDR3 DNA reads TGTGCCAGCTCAGGGGGTAGCACTGAAGCTTTCTTT. Protein sequence: CASSGGSTEAFF.

This rearrangement joins TRBV29-1 to TRBJ2-7; possibly TRBD1 or TRBD2 for D (5 bases each). The CDR3 contains 12 residues. Trimming removed 6 bases at V and 0 bases at J, with 9 bases between. Germline V CDR1 and CDR2: SQVTM, ANQGSEA. The CDR3 spells CSVGDHSYEQYF. The CDR3 region has the DNA TGCAGCGTGGGGGACCACTCCTACGAGCAGTACTTC.

The chain employs TRBV28 and TRBJ1-4; D remains ambiguous. V lost 6 bases to trimming and J lost 8 bases, with 13 bases between them. Germline assignment: CDR1 MDHEN and CDR2 SYDVKM. This CDR3 spans 13 amino acids. The CDR3 reads CASRTWEWEKLFF. The CDR3 nucleotides read TGTGCCAGCAGGACCTGGGAGTGGGAAAAACTGTTTTTT.

The chain carries TRBV11-2 and TRBJ2-7; possible D gene TRBD1, 6 bases. The CDR3 is 11 amino acids. Between the trimmed V and J ends, which lost 11 bases and 2 bases, there was a span of 10 bases. The germline V gene has CDR1 SGHAT and CDR2 FQNNGV. The CDR3 DNA reads as TGTGCCGGAACAGGGACCTACGAGCAGTACTTC. Protein: CAGTGTYEQYF.

The J gene is TRBJ2-5, the V gene TRBV4-3; 10 nucleotides align to TRBD1. The CDR3 is 16 amino acids. With 3 bases clipped from V and 5 bases from J, the junction kept 9 bases outside the gene matches. Per the germline V gene, CDR1 is LGHNA and CDR2 is YSLEER. The CDR3: CASSQSGDRGGETQYF. The CDR3, as DNA: TGCGCCAGCAGCCAGTCCGGGGACAGGGGCGGGGAGACCCAGTACTTC.

The chain recombines TRBV12-5 with TRBJ2-3; D unclear. The V end was cut by 3 bases, the J end by 7 bases, with 8 bases between. This CDR3 has 12 amino acids. Germline CDR1 reads LGHNT; CDR2 reads FRNRAP. The CDR3 sequence is CASGFGLNTQYF. DNA for the CDR3: TGTGCTAGTGGTTTTGGGCTTAATACGCAGTATTTT.

This clone is a singleton in its sample. The chain recombines TRBV7-8 with TRBJ1-6; unclear D gene. The CDR3 covers 12 residues. The germline V gene encodes CDR1 SGHVS and CDR2 FQNEAQ. The V end was cut by 3 bases, the J end by 9 bases, with 6 bases between. The CDR3 reads CASSLGASPLHF. Here the CDR3 DNA reads TGTGCCAGCAGCTTGGGAGCTTCACCCCTCCACTTT. The full variable domain, in which reference TRBV7-8 and TRBJ1-6 provide the parts outside the CDR3, is GAGVSQSPRYKVAKRGQDVALRCDPISGHVSLFWYQQALGQGPEFLTYFQNEAQLDKSGLPSDRFFAERPEGSVSTLKIQRTQQEDSAVYLCASSLGASPLHFGNGTRLTVT.

The chain links TRBV5-1 to TRBJ2-4, with unresolved D. The CDR3 sequence is 14 residues long. V lost 0 bases and J 2 bases, leaving 6 bases between the germline ends. Looked up from germline, CDR1 is SGHRS and CDR2 is YFSETQ. The chain's CDR3 is CASSLVTSKNIQYF. The CDR3 bases are TGCGCCAGCAGCTTGGTGACTTCCAAAAACATTCAGTACTTC.

V usage is TRBV19 and J usage is TRBJ2-7; TRBD1 is a possible D gene (5 bases). Trimming left V 5 bases short and J 3 bases short, with 11 bases between. Germline lookup yields CDR1 LNHDA and CDR2 SQIVND (reference sequence). The CDR3 has 13 amino acids. CDR3 sequence: CASSWGDRYEQYF. As DNA, the CDR3 is TGTGCCAGTAGTTGGGGCGACCGCTACGAGCAGTACTTC.

This clone is a singleton in its sample. The gene calls are TRBV18 and TRBJ2-7; D tentatively reads TRBD1 or TRBD2 (5 bases each). Between the trimmed V and J ends, which lost 3 bases and 1 base, there was a span of 16 bases. CDR3 length: 16 amino acids. The V gene's germline CDR1 is KGHSH and CDR2 LQKENI. The DNA for the CDR3 is TGTGCCAGCTCACCCCGGGACGGACAATCATCCTACGAGCAGTACTTC. Translating gives CASSPRDGQSSYEQYF.